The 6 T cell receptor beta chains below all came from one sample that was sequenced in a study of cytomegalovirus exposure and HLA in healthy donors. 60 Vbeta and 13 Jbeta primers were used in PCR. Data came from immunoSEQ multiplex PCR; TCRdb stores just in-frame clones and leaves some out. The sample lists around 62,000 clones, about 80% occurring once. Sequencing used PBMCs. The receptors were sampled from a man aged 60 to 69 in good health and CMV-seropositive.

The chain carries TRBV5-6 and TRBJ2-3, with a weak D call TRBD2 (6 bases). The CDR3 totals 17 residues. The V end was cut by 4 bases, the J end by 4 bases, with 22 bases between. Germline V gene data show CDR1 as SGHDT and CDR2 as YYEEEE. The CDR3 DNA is TGTGCCAGCAGCCTAGGCTGGGACTCCAGGAGGCCAGATACGCAGTATTTT. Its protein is CASSLGWDSRRPDTQYF.

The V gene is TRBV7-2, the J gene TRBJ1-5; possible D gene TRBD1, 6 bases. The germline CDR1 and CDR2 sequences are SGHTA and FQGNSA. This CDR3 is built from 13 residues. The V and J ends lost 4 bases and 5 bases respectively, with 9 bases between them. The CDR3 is CASSYRVDQPQHF. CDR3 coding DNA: TGTGCCAGCAGCTACAGGGTTGATCAGCCCCAGCATTTT. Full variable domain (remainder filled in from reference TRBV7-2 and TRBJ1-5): GAGVSQSPSNKVTEKGKDVELRCDPISGHTALYWYRQSLGQGLEFLIYFQGNSAPDKSGLPSDRFSAERTGGSVSTLTIQRTQQEDSAVYLCASSYRVDQPQHFGDGTRLSIL.

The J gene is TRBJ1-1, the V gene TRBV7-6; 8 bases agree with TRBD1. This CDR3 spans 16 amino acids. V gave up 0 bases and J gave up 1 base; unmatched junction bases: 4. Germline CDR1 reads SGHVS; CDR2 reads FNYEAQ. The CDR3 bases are TGTGCCAGCAGCTTAGCGCAGGGGGCTACGAACACTGAAGCTTTCTTT. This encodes CASSLAQGATNTEAFF.

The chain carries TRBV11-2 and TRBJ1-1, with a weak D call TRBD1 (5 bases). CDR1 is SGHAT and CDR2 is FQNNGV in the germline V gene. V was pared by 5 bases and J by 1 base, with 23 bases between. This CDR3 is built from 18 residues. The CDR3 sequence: CASSLRSGTRQTNTEAFF. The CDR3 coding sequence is TGTGCCAGCAGCCTACGGAGCGGGACCCGTCAGACGAACACTGAAGCTTTCTTT.

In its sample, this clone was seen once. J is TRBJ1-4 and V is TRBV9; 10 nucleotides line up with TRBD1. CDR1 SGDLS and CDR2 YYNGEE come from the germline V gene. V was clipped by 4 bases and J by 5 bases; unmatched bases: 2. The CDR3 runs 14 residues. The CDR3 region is CASSMGQGNEKLFF. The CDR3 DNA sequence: TGTGCCAGCAGCATGGGACAGGGGAATGAAAAACTGTTTTTT.

The chain's CDR3 is CASSPRGGTDTQYF. The CDR3 nucleotides are TGTGCCAGCAGCCCCCGGGGGGGCACAGATACGCAGTATTTT. The chain is built from TRBV7-9 and TRBJ2-3, with TRBD2 matching over 7 bases. In germline, CDR1 is SEHNR, CDR2 FQNEAQ (reference sequence). This CDR3 is built from 14 residues. V shed 5 bases and J 1 base; nucleotides not matched to a gene: 3.